This T cell receptor (beta chain) was captured by sequencing in a study of shared clonotypes between healthy human individuals. Across the whole study: A few men and a couple of women, aged 18 to 49, were donors.

Libraries were prepared by immunoSEQ multiplex PCR; TCRdb keeps only in-frame clonotypes and omits some of them. The profile shows about half a million clones, roughly 83% of them singletons. Germline values: CDR1 LNHDA, CDR2 SQIVND (reference sequence). Trimming took off 8 bases at V and 4 bases at J, with 13 bases between the two ends. The CDR3 spans 13 residues. Donation came from healthy HIV-negative adults that had no recent acute infections or vaccinations. Every donor, a Caucasian adult, lived in Nashville, Tennessee. Notes on the study in general: Few donors limited the genetic and exposure-history diversity represented.

This clone came up once. Its antigen is unknown. The clonotype comes from a woman aged 40 to 50 in good health. Some clones in this sample may be carry-over from other donors' samples. The gene calls are TRBV19 and TRBJ2-3; TRBD1 is a possible D gene (6 bases). The sample taken for sequencing was PBMCs. The CDR3 nucleotides read TGTGCCAGTGGCATACAGGGTGCAGATACGCAGTATTTT. Its translation: CASGIQGADTQYF.